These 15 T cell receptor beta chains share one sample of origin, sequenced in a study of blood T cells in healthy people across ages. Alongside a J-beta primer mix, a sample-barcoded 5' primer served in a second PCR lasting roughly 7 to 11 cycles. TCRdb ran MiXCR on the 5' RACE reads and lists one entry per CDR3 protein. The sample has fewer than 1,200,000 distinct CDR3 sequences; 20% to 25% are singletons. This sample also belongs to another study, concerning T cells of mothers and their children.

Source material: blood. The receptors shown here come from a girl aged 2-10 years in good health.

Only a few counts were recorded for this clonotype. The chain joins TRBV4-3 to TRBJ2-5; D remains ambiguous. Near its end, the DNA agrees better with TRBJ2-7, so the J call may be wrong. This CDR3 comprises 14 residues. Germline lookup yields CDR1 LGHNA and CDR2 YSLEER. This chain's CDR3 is CASSQGPASYEQYF. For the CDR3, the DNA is TGCGCCAGCAGCCAAGGGCCAGCCTCCTACGAGCAGTACTTC.

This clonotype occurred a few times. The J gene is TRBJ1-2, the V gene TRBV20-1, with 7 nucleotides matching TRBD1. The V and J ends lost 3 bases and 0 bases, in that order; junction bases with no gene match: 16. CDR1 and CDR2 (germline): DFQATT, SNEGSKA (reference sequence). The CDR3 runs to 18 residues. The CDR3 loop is CSARPPQGDHPANYGYTF. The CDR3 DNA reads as TGCAGTGCTAGGCCCCCCCAGGGGGACCATCCTGCTAACTATGGCTACACCTTC.

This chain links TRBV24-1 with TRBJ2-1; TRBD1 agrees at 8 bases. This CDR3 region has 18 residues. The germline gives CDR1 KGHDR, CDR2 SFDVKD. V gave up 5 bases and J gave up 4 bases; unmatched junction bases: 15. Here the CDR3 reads CATSARSRGRQGYNEQFF. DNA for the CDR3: TGTGCCACCAGTGCTCGCTCCAGGGGGCGACAAGGGTACAATGAGCAGTTCTTC.

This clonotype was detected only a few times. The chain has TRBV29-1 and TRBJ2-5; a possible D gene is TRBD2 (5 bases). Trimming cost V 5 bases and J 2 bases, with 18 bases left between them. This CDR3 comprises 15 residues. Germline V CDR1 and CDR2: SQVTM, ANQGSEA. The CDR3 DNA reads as TGCAGCGTTCAACCGGGCCCTCGGGGACAAGAGACCCAGTACTTC. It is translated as CSVQPGPRGQETQYF.

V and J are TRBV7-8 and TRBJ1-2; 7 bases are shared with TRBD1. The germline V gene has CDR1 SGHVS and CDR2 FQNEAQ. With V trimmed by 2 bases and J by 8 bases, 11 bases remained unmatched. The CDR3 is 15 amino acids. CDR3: CASSLNLRGGGGYTF. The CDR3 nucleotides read TGTGCCAGCAGCTTAAACCTCAGGGGGGGCGGAGGCTACACCTTC.

CDR3 bases: TGTGCCAGCAGCCCTGTGGCGGGATCCCCCACAGATACGCAGTATTTT. This encodes CASSPVAGSPTDTQYF. This chain links TRBV28 with TRBJ2-3, with D perhaps matching TRBD2 (6 bases). V lost 6 bases, J lost 2 bases, and 18 bases lay in between. Germline V gives CDR1 MDHEN, CDR2 SYDVKM. This CDR3 has 16 residues.

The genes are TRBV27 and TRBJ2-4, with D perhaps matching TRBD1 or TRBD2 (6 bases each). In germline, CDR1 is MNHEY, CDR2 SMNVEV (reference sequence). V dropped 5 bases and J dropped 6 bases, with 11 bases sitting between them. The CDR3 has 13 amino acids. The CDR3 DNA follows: TGTGCCAGCAGTAGGGGGGCAGGAAACATTCAGTACTTC. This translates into CASSRGAGNIQYF.

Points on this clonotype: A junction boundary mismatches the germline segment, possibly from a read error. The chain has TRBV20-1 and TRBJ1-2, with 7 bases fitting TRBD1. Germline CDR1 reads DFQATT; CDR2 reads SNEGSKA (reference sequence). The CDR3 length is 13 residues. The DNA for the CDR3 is TGCAGTGCCAGAGACAGGGCGTGGTGGGGCCACACCTTC. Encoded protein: CSARDRAWWGHTF.

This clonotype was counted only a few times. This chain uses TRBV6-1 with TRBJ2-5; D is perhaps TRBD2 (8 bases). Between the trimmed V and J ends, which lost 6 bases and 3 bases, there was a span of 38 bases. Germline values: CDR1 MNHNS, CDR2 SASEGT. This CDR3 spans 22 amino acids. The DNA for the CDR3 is TGTGCCAGCAGCGAATTTCCCAGCGGGGGACAGTTTAAGGCGTTAGGGGAAGAGACCCAGTACTTC. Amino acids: CASSEFPSGGQFKALGEETQYF.

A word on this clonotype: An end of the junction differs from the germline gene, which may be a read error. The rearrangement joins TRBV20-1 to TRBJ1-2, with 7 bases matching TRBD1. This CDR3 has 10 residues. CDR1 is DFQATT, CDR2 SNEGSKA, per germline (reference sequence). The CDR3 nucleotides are TGCAGTGCTCCCGACAGGGAAAGGGTCTTC. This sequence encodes CSAPDRERVF.

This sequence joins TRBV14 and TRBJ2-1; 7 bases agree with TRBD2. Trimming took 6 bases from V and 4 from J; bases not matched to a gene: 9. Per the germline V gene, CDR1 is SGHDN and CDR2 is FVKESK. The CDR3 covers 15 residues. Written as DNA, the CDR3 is TGTGCCAGCAGGGAGGCGGGACTACCTTACAATGAGCAGTTCTTC. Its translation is CASREAGLPYNEQFF. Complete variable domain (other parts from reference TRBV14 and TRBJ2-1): EAGVTQFPSHSVIEKGQTVTLRCDPISGHDNLYWYRRVMGKEIKFLLHFVKESKQDESGMPNNRFLAERTGGTYSTLKVQPAELEDSGVYFCASREAGLPYNEQFFGPGTRLTVL.

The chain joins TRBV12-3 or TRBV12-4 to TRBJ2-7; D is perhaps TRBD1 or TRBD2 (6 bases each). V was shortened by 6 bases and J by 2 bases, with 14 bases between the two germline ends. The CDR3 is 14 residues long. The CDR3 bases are TGTGCCAGCAGCCAGGGGTGGGGGGCCTACGAGCAGTACTTC. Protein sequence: CASSQGWGAYEQYF.

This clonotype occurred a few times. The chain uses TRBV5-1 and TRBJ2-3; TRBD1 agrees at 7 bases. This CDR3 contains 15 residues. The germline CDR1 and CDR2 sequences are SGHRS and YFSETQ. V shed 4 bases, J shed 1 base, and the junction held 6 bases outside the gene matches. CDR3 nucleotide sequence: TGCGCCAGCAGCGCAGACAGGGTGGGCACAGATACGCAGTATTTT. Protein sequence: CASSADRVGTDTQYF.

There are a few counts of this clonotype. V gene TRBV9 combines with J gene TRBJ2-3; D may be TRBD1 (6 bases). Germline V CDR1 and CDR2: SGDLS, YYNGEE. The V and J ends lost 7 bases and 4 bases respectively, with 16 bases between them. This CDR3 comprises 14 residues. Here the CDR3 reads CASGASGDPDTQYF. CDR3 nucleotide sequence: TGTGCCAGCGGCGCCTCAGGGGACCCAGATACGCAGTATTTT.

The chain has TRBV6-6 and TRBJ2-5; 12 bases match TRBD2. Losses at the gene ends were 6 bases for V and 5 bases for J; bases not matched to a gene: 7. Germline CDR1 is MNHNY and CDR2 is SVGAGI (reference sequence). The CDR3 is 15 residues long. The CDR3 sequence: CASSLTSGSSETQYF. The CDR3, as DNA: TGTGCCAGCAGCCTGACTAGCGGGAGTTCGGAGACCCAGTACTTC.